These 27 T cell receptor beta chains were all obtained from the same sample, sequenced in a study of T cells in Graves' hyperthyroidism and ophthalmopathy. There were TCR beta CDR3 regions amplified from RNA transcripts. The HTBI primer set was used in a first-round RT-PCR of the TCR CDR3. TCRdb reanalysed the multiplex PCR reads using MiXCR and keeps one entry per CDR3 protein. Counted here are more than 500,000 distinct CDR3 sequences, 14% to 15% occurring once; the ten biggest clones make up approximately 4.2%. The sequenced sample consisted of blood. The receptors come from a woman in her thirties or forties with Graves' ophthalmopathy.

The sample holds many counts of this clonotype. The gene calls are TRBV6-1 and TRBJ2-7; 12 bases match TRBD2. After removal of 8 bases from V and 0 bases from J, the junction contained 5 bases not matched to a gene. Germline CDR1 is MNHNS and CDR2 is SASEGT. This CDR3 is 15 amino acids long. The CDR3: CASLGLAGSSYEQYF. The CDR3 DNA sequence: TGTGCCAGCCTAGGACTAGCGGGGAGCTCCTACGAGCAGTACTTC.

The sample holds many counts of this clonotype. The chain recombines TRBV20-1 with TRBJ2-5; D is ambiguous. Per germline, CDR1 DFQATT and CDR2 SNEGSKA (reference sequence). The CDR3 is 11 amino acids. Trimming cost V 5 bases and J 0 bases, with 4 bases left between them. The DNA of the CDR3 is TGCAGTGCTTCGTACCAAGAGACCCAGTACTTC. It yields the protein CSASYQETQYF.

This clonotype has a count of ten or more. The chain is built from TRBV12-3 or TRBV12-4 and TRBJ2-7; 7 positions agree with TRBD2. The J segment lost 2 bases and the V segment lost 6 bases, leaving 4 bases of the junction unmatched. This CDR3 contains 13 residues. CDR3 sequence: CASRPAGPYEQYF. For the CDR3, the DNA is TGTGCCAGCAGACCAGCGGGACCCTACGAGCAGTACTTC.

There are many counts of this clonotype. This chain joins TRBV19 and TRBJ1-5, with TRBD1 matching over 8 bases. The germline gives CDR1 LNHDA, CDR2 SQIVND (reference sequence). There are 13 residues in the CDR3. Trimming took 6 bases from V and 9 from J; bases not matched to a gene: 7. The CDR3 DNA follows: TGTGCCAGTAGCTTAACAGGGGGATCGCCCCAGCATTTT. This sequence encodes CASSLTGGSPQHF.

This clonotype has a count of ten or more. V gene TRBV2 combines with J gene TRBJ1-1; TRBD1 matches 7 bases. V was pared by 8 bases and J by 5 bases, with 5 bases of the junction left unmatched. The CDR3 extends over 12 amino acids. CDR1 is SNHLY, CDR2 FYNNEI, per germline. The CDR3 protein is CASGGGWTEAFF. The CDR3 DNA is TGTGCCAGCGGAGGGGGCTGGACTGAAGCTTTCTTT.

The sample holds many counts of this clonotype. The chain is built from TRBV2 and TRBJ1-5; D ambiguous. Trimming removed 6 bases from V and 1 base from J, with 13 bases in between. The CDR3 runs to 15 residues. CDR1 and CDR2 (germline): SNHLY, FYNNEI. CDR3 in DNA: TGTGCCAGCAGCGTCGCCCCGAGAAGCAATCAGCCCCAGCATTTT. Its protein is CASSVAPRSNQPQHF.

In this sample, this clonotype turned up many times. The gene calls are TRBV4-1 and TRBJ2-7; D may be TRBD1 or TRBD2 (6 bases each). Trimming removed 0 bases at V and 2 bases at J, with 14 bases between. The germline CDR1 and CDR2 sequences are MGHRA and YSYEKL. The CDR3 totals 16 residues. The CDR3 DNA is TGCGCCAGCAGCCAAGATCTCCGCGGGACAACCTACGAGCAGTACTTC. It codes for CASSQDLRGTTYEQYF.

J is TRBJ2-7 and V is TRBV6-1; 10 positions agree with TRBD1. This CDR3 region has 15 residues. Germline CDR1 is MNHNS and CDR2 is SASEGT. V was pared by 7 bases and J by 4 bases, with 10 bases of the junction left unmatched. As DNA, the CDR3 is TGTGCCAGCACCCTATTTCGGGACAGGGGTTACGAGCAGTACTTC. Its translation: CASTLFRDRGYEQYF.

This clonotype was observed a few times. The chain recombines TRBV6-2 or TRBV6-3 with TRBJ2-2; TRBD1 agrees at 9 bases. V was clipped by 8 bases and J by 1 base; unmatched bases: 5. Germline CDR1 is MNHEY and CDR2 is SVGEGT. The CDR3 spans 15 residues. CDR3 amino acids: CASSDRGLNTGELFF. The CDR3 DNA sequence: TGTGCCAGCTCGGACAGGGGCCTGAACACCGGGGAGCTGTTTTTT.

The CDR3 coding sequence is TGTGCCAGCAGCTTTGACAGGTCCGAGGGCTACACCTTC. It codes for CASSFDRSEGYTF. The rearrangement links TRBV3-1 to TRBJ1-2; weak D call: TRBD1 (6 bases). The CDR3 is made up of 13 amino acids. CDR1 and CDR2 (germline): LGHDT, YNNKEL (reference sequence). Trimming removed 5 bases at V and 8 bases at J, with 15 bases between.

The CDR3 DNA reads as TGTGCCAGCAGCTTGCTGGCAGGGGGTCAATATGGCTACACCTTC. The encoded protein is CASSLLAGGQYGYTF. This chain uses TRBV5-5 with TRBJ1-2, with TRBD1 matching 7 bases. The J segment lost 5 bases and the V segment lost 1 base, leaving 8 bases of the junction unmatched. From germline, CDR1 is SGHKS and CDR2 YYEKEE (reference sequence). The CDR3 covers 15 residues.

The table lists this clonotype with many counts. The V gene is TRBV11-2, the J gene TRBJ1-2; D remains ambiguous. V lost 1 base and J lost 8, with 14 bases in between. Germline CDR1 and CDR2: SGHAT and FQNNGV. The CDR3 sequence is 14 residues long. The CDR3 DNA is TGTGCCAGCAGCTTAGTTCAGCAGAATAAGGGCTACACCTTC. Translating it yields CASSLVQQNKGYTF. Based on the CDR3 plus reference TRBV11-2 and TRBJ1-2, the full variable domain is EAGVAQSPRYKIIEKRQSVAFWCNPISGHATLYWYQQILGQGPKLLIQFQNNGVVDDSQLPKDRFSAERLKGVDSTLKIQPAKLEDSAVYLCASSLVQQNKGYTFGSGTRLTVV.

This rearrangement joins TRBV27 to TRBJ2-7; no firm D call. The germline V and J ends were trimmed by 5 bases and 2 bases, with 10 bases remaining between them. This CDR3 has 13 amino acids. From germline, CDR1 is MNHEY and CDR2 SMNVEV (reference sequence). The CDR3 reads CASSPISPYEQYF. For the CDR3, the DNA is TGTGCCAGCAGTCCCATATCTCCCTACGAGCAGTACTTC.

This clonotype was observed at least ten times. The chain links TRBV29-1 to TRBJ2-2, with a tentative D call TRBD1 (5 bases). Deletions cut 4 bases from V and 5 bases from J, with 11 bases between. The CDR3 length is 13 residues. Germline V gives CDR1 SQVTM, CDR2 ANQGSEA. DNA for the CDR3: TGCAGCGTTGTCCGCCCAGGGACCGGGGAGCTGTTTTTT. Protein: CSVVRPGTGELFF.

This clonotype was picked up many times. The CDR3: CASRETGTNYGYTF. CDR3 DNA sequence: TGTGCCAGCAGAGAGACAGGGACTAACTATGGCTACACCTTC. This sequence joins TRBV2 and TRBJ1-2; 7 bases line up with TRBD1. Germline V gene data show CDR1 as SNHLY and CDR2 as FYNNEI. This CDR3 is 14 amino acids long. V lost 6 bases and J lost 0; bases outside the gene matches: 4.

V and J are TRBV18 and TRBJ1-2; 7 bases fit TRBD1. CDR3 length equals 16 residues. The junction had 10 bases not matched to a gene; V was cut back by 5 bases and J by 1 base. Germline lookup yields CDR1 KGHSH and CDR2 LQKENI. DNA for the CDR3: TGTGCCAGCTCAACCTCCGGGACAGAGTTTAACTATGGCTACACCTTC. Protein: CASSTSGTEFNYGYTF.

This clonotype showed up many times. The chain has TRBV2 and TRBJ1-2; 9 positions agree with TRBD1. The CDR3 covers 14 residues. V lost 8 bases, J lost 3 bases, and 7 bases stayed unmatched. Germline values: CDR1 SNHLY, CDR2 FYNNEI. CDR3 loop: CASATTGGYYGYTF. The CDR3 DNA is TGTGCCAGCGCAACGACAGGGGGTTACTATGGCTACACCTTC.

This clonotype was seen at least ten times. The chain employs TRBV6-1 and TRBJ1-2; D call uncertain. The germline CDR1 and CDR2 sequences are MNHNS and SASEGT. V was clipped by 10 bases and J by 8 bases, with 11 bases between them. This CDR3 comprises 10 residues. In DNA form, the CDR3 reads TGTGCCACCGGTTTGGGGGGCTACACCTTC. Its translation: CATGLGGYTF.

In this sample, this clonotype turned up many times. The chain is built from TRBV6-5 and TRBJ1-5; possibly TRBD1 for D (6 bases). The germline V and J ends were trimmed by 4 bases and 2 bases, with 15 bases remaining between them. The CDR3 length is 16 residues. Germline lookup yields CDR1 MNHEY and CDR2 SVGAGI. The CDR3 loop reads CASSSRTAWGNQPQHF. The CDR3 DNA follows: TGTGCCAGCAGTTCTCGGACAGCCTGGGGCAATCAGCCCCAGCATTTT.

The genes are TRBV28 and TRBJ1-6, with D uncertain. From germline, CDR1 is MDHEN and CDR2 SYDVKM. This CDR3 is 16 amino acids long. The V and J ends lost 3 bases and 5 bases respectively, with 14 bases between them. The CDR3 reads CASSLAAQVDNSPLHF. CDR3 bases: TGTGCCAGCAGTTTGGCTGCTCAAGTGGATAATTCACCCCTCCACTTT.

This clonotype was detected many times. The chain carries TRBV30 and TRBJ1-1, with D possibly matching TRBD1 (6 bases). CDR1 is GTSNPN, CDR2 SVGIG, per germline (reference sequence). V lost 3 bases and J 4 bases, leaving 12 bases between the germline ends. The length of the CDR3 is 13 residues. CDR3: CAWRRGRGTEAFF. CDR3 DNA sequence: TGTGCCTGGAGGCGTGGCAGGGGCACTGAAGCTTTCTTT.

There are a few counts of this clonotype. The rearrangement links TRBV18 to TRBJ2-7, with a tentative D call TRBD2 (6 bases). Germline lookup yields CDR1 KGHSH and CDR2 LQKENI. The ends were cut back, 4 bases at V and 2 bases at J, with 12 bases in the middle. The CDR3 is 14 amino acids. CDR3 sequence reads: CASSRDGGAYEQYF. DNA for the CDR3: TGTGCCAGCTCACGGGACGGCGGGGCCTACGAGCAGTACTTC.

This clonotype was detected ten times or more. V and J are TRBV19 and TRBJ2-7; TRBD1 aligns across 10 bases. The germline V gene encodes CDR1 LNHDA and CDR2 SQIVND (reference sequence). With 10 bases clipped from V and 3 bases from J, the junction kept 9 bases outside the gene matches. The length of the CDR3 is 14 residues. DNA for the CDR3: TGTGCCAACGAGCGGGACAGGGGCGACTACGAGCAGTACTTC. It yields the protein CANERDRGDYEQYF.

This clonotype appeared many times. The chain links TRBV27 to TRBJ2-2, with D unresolved. Between the trimmed V and J ends, which lost 3 bases and 14 bases, there was a span of 25 bases. This CDR3 contains 16 residues. Germline V gene data show CDR1 as MNHEY and CDR2 as SMNVEV (reference sequence). CDR3 sequence reads: CASSFSGGVAQFSLFF. The CDR3, as DNA: TGTGCCAGCAGTTTTTCAGGTGGTGTTGCGCAATTCTCTCTGTTTTTT.

The rearrangement uses TRBV5-1 and TRBJ2-7, with D perhaps given as TRBD1 or TRBD2 (5 bases each). CDR1 SGHRS and CDR2 YFSETQ come from the germline V gene. Between the trimmed V and J ends, which lost 1 base and 5 bases, there was a span of 25 bases. This CDR3 has 18 amino acids. The CDR3 region is CASSLSMLRWQGENEQYF. CDR3 nucleotide sequence: TGCGCCAGCAGCTTGAGTATGCTCCGGTGGCAGGGAGAGAACGAGCAGTACTTC.

CDR3 sequence: CASSMMWNSDYGYTF. The CDR3 bases are TGTGCCAGTAGTATGATGTGGAACTCAGACTATGGCTACACCTTC. The J gene is TRBJ1-2, the V gene TRBV19; D not certain. The CDR3 contains 15 residues. The V end was cut by 3 bases, the J end by 3 bases, with 14 bases between. Per germline, CDR1 LNHDA and CDR2 SQIVND (reference sequence).

This clonotype was seen repeatedly, ten times or more. V usage is TRBV20-1 and J usage is TRBJ2-7; D is ambiguous. This CDR3 spans 13 amino acids. The germline gives CDR1 DFQATT, CDR2 SNEGSKA (reference sequence). Trimming took 6 bases from V and 0 from J, leaving 12 bases between them. CDR3 sequence reads: CSAHDMDSYEQYF. CDR3 sequence (DNA): TGCAGTGCCCACGACATGGACTCCTACGAGCAGTACTTC.